This entry is about one T cell receptor beta chain. Its antigen is as yet unknown. The Oncomine TCR Beta short-read assay was what sequenced the DNA obtained from cultured CD4+ T cells. MiXCR, applied by TCRdb to the PCR reads, yields one record per CDR3 protein. The sample records about 18,000 distinct CDR3 sequences, about 71% being singletons. Germline V gives CDR1 MNHEY, CDR2 SMNVEV (reference sequence). Trimming took 3 bases from V and 5 from J; bases not matched to a gene: 3. CDR3 length: 13 amino acids. This sample was included in a study of vaccination and CD4 T cells after COVID-19. Study overall: With a range of 35 to 161, the median interval from diagnosis to drawing post-COVID samples was around 93 days. Blood was drawn a median 72 days post second dose, range 14 to 241.

Treatment here: roughly 10-day PBMC culture with coronavirus spike peptide pools or control peptides (ViraFEST assay). The sequence was collected from a human donor who had recovered from COVID-19. The chain employs TRBV27 and TRBJ2-7; 8 bases map to TRBD1. Sequenced input: CD4+ T cells from blood, cultured in vitro. The DNA for the CDR3 is TGTGCCAGCAGTTTGGACAGGGTCCACGAGCAGTACTTC. It codes for CASSLDRVHEQYF.